This T cell receptor beta chain was obtained from a study of Ad26.COV2.S vaccination and SARS-CoV-2 variants. Study overall: Ad26.COV2.S was injected intramuscularly once or twice, 56 days apart. Findings and limits, study-wide: Vaccinees showed greater spike-specific TCR breadth than placebo recipients. Total T cell responses may have been underestimated by the TCR breadth and depth analyses.

In regard to this clone: Its antigen is undetermined.

Assay: immunoSEQ multiplex PCR; the TCRdb copy retains only in-frame clones and omits some. The sample holds roughly 680,000 clones, more than 80% seen once. Germline assignment: CDR1 SGHAT and CDR2 FQNNGV. This CDR3 contains 14 residues. V was cut by 3 bases and J by 7 bases, with 12 bases left in between. Noted treatment: about 20 received Ad26.COV2.S at low or high dose, single or two shots; 5 received placebo; per-sample allocation not given. Each sample was drawn 63 days after the first injection (of vaccine or placebo). At a Boston site, the person donating was an adult of 18-55 years. The TCR originated in a person aged 18-60 years who received the Ad26.COV2.S COVID-19 vaccine or a placebo. The sample here was peripheral blood, taken in a trial of Ad26.COV2.S vaccine versus placebo. The chain uses TRBV11-2 and TRBJ1-4, with D possibly being TRBD1 (5 bases). CDR3 amino acids: CASSLQLTGEKLFF. The CDR3 coding sequence is TGTGCCAGCAGCTTGCAACTTACAGGTGAAAAACTGTTTTTT.